This T cell receptor (beta chain) was recorded in a study of T cell repertoires in cytomegalovirus infection. In the study overall: The authors used CMV epitopes that were HLA-C-restricted (recently identified) and HLA-B-restricted (well studied). Public TCR beta signatures marked donors with CMV infection and the matching HLA. General study results and limits: Summed frequency of shared TCR beta families picked out CMV carriers who also had the relevant HLA.

The sample holds a few counts of this clonotype. Antigen specificity is unknown. TCRdb called the reads again in MiXCR, with one record for every CDR3 protein. The table shows approximately 500,000 distinct CDR3 sequences, with around a third occurring only once. The CDR3 has 16 residues. CDR1 and CDR2 from the germline V gene are SEHNR and FQNEAQ (reference sequence). The V and J ends lost 4 bases and 5 bases, in that order; junction bases with no gene match: 8. The gene calls are TRBV7-9 and TRBJ1-4; 9 bases are a match to TRBD1. The TCR was taken from a human donor in good health (CMV status not recorded). Some clones in this sample may be carry-over from other donors' samples. Sequencing used cultured PBMCs, obtained from culture after CMV antigen stimulation. Here the CDR3 reads CASSSAGTGINEKLFF. The DNA of the CDR3 is TGTGCCAGCAGCTCCGCCGGGACAGGGATAAATGAAAAACTGTTTTTT.